These T cell receptor beta chains were read from a single sample in a study of beta chain features in type 1 diabetes. TCRdb's table, derived via immunoSEQ multiplex PCR, lists solely in-frame clones and lacks some. The sample yields some 350,000 clones, approximately 15% seen once. Sequenced sample: naive CD4+ T cells from blood. The receptors derive from a woman between 18 and 29 years old with type 1 diabetes. The CDR3 runs from the conserved cysteine through the conserved F or W. The D gene is left open where the match is weak. The size entry is marked missing in some rows and otherwise reads once, few, many or a size class.

V gene	D gene	clone size	J gene	CDR3 DNA	CDR3 protein
TRBV5-1	.	few	TRBJ2-6	TGCGCCAGCAGCTTGGCGGGGGCCAACGTCCTGACTTTC	CASSLAGANVLTF
TRBV28	TRBD1	.	TRBJ1-2	TGTGCCAGCAGTTCTCAGGGGGCAGTTAACTATGGCTACACCTTC	CASSSQGAVNYGYTF
TRBV7-9	.	.	TRBJ1-2	TGTGCCAGCAGCCGAACAGAAAACTATGGCTACACCTTC	CASSRTENYGYTF
TRBV7-2	.	.	TRBJ2-5	TGTGCCAGCAGCCCCGCGCGGGGTTCGACCCAGTACTTC	CASSPARGSTQYF
TRBV7-3	TRBD2	.	TRBJ2-5	TGTGCCAGCAGCTTAACTAGCGGGAGGGGGCAAGAGACCCAGTACTTC	CASSLTSGRGQETQYF
TRBV6-5	.	few	TRBJ1-2	TGTGCCAGCAGTTACTCGGCGACGGGAAACTATGGCTACACCTTC	CASSYSATGNYGYTF
TRBV9	TRBD1	.	TRBJ1-2	TGTGCCAGCAGCACCGGGACAGGCCCTAACTATGGCTACACCTTC	CASSTGTGPNYGYTF
TRBV5-1	TRBD2	.	TRBJ2-1	TGCGCCAGCTACTCCGGGACTAGCGGGCGGTACAATGAGCAGTTCTTC	CASYSGTSGRYNEQFF
TRBV18	.	.	TRBJ1-2	TGTGCCAGCTCACCACCGGAGGCTCCTCGGTCTGGCTACACCTTC	CASSPPEAPRSGYTF
TRBV6-5	.	few	TRBJ1-5	TGTGCCAGCCGGCGGGGTGGGACCAATCAGCCCCAGCATTTT	CASRRGGTNQPQHF
TRBV7-8	.	.	TRBJ1-5	TGTGCCAGCAGCTTCGGACAGCTCAATCAGCCCCAGCATTTT	CASSFGQLNQPQHF
TRBV6-5	.	few	TRBJ2-3	TGTGCCAGCAGACAAGGAGTAGGCACAGATACGCAGTATTTT	CASRQGVGTDTQYF
TRBV28	TRBD2	few	TRBJ2-2	TGTGCCAGCAGTCCAGGGGGACTAGCTAGGGCCGGGGAGCTGTTTTTT	CASSPGGLARAGELFF
TRBV4-1	TRBD2	.	TRBJ2-5	TGCGCCAGCAGCCAAGGGGGCCCTAGCGGGAGTTTTAGAGAGACCCAGTACTTC	CASSQGGPSGSFRETQYF
TRBV5-4	TRBD1	few	TRBJ1-5	TGTGCCAGCAGCTCCGACAGGGATCAGCCCCAGCATTTT	CASSSDRDQPQHF
TRBV19	.	.	TRBJ2-4	TGTGCCAGTAGTATAGGAGGGAACATTCAGTACTTC	CASSIGGNIQYF
TRBV5-6	.	few	TRBJ2-7	TGTGCCAGCACAGACGGACAGACCTACGAGCAGTACTTC	CASTDGQTYEQYF
TRBV27	TRBD2	.	TRBJ2-7	TGTGCCAGCAGCATAACGACTAGCGCGACCTACGAGCAGTACTTC	CASSITTSATYEQYF
TRBV11-2	.	.	TRBJ2-1	TGTGCCAGCAGCTTAGCCAGGTACAATGAGCAGTTCTTC	CASSLARYNEQFF
TRBV30	TRBD2	few	TRBJ2-2	TGTGCCTGGAGGGGCGGGAGTGGCACCGGGGAGCTGTTTTTT	CAWRGGSGTGELFF
TRBV7-2	.	.	TRBJ2-3	TGTGCCAGCAGCTCACAGAACCCAGATACGCAGTATTTT	CASSSQNPDTQYF
TRBV2	TRBD2	.	TRBJ2-2	TGTGCCAGCAGTCGTATAACTAGCGGGAGGGAAGGCGGGGAGCTGTTTTTT	CASSRITSGREGGELFF
TRBV6-1	.	.	TRBJ1-2	TGTGCCAGCAGTGAAGAAGGGACTCCCTACCACTATGGCTACACCTTC	CASSEEGTPYHYGYTF
TRBV28	.	few	TRBJ2-2	TGTGCCAGCAGTTTTGGCGGCTACCGGAGGGGGCTGTTTTTT	CASSFGGYRRGLFF
TRBV19	.	once	TRBJ2-1	TGTGCCAGTAGTATGGTAGAGAGGATAGGCAATGAGCAGTTCTTC	CASSMVERIGNEQFF
TRBV7-2	TRBD2	few	TRBJ2-4	TGTGCCAGCAGCCCCCGACTAGCGGACAGGAACATTCAGTACTTC	CASSPRLADRNIQYF
TRBV5-4	TRBD2	.	TRBJ2-7	TGTGCCAGCAGCTCTGGCGGGAGGGCCTACGAGCAGTACTTC	CASSSGGRAYEQYF
TRBV18	TRBD1	few	TRBJ1-2	TGTGCCAGCTCACCTCCAGGGGGTGGCTACACCTTC	CASSPPGGGYTF
TRBV15	TRBD1	.	TRBJ2-4	TGTGCCACCAGCAGAAGATCCGGGACAGCTAACATTCAGTACTTC	CATSRRSGTANIQYF
TRBV18	.	.	TRBJ1-2	TGTGCCAGCTCTGAGGGGGTATATGGCTACACCTTC	CASSEGVYGYTF
TRBV7-2	.	few	TRBJ2-3	TGTGCCAGCAACAATTCTGGGGGCCGTGGAGATACGCAGTATTTT	CASNNSGGRGDTQYF
TRBV19	.	.	TRBJ1-5	TGTGCCAGTAGTTTCTCCGGGGGACGGGTCAATCAGCCCCAGCATTTT	CASSFSGGRVNQPQHF